A single sample is the source of the 14 T cell receptor beta chains below, sequenced in a study of CD8 T cells in Susac syndrome. Random hexamers primed reverse transcription of roughly 0.5 to 1 ug RNA. One entry per CDR3 protein, called by TCRdb with MiXCR from the immunoSEQ multiplex PCR reads. The sample lists over 300,000 distinct CDR3 sequences; about 92% were seen once. What was sequenced was CD4+ T cells from PBMCs. The receptors here all came from a human donor with multiple sclerosis.

The chain recombines TRBV12-3 or TRBV12-4 with TRBJ2-2, with TRBD1 as a possible D gene (6 bases). This CDR3 has 15 residues. V lost 6 bases and J 7 bases, leaving 18 bases between the germline ends. The chain's CDR3 is CASSWTVGGGGELFF. CDR3 sequence (DNA): TGTGCCAGCAGCTGGACAGTCGGAGGCGGCGGGGAGCTGTTTTTT.

The chain recombines TRBV12-3 or TRBV12-4 with TRBJ2-7; 7 bases fit TRBD2. With 6 bases clipped from V and 4 bases from J, the junction kept 6 bases outside the gene matches. The CDR3 loop spans 13 amino acids. CDR3 amino acids: CASRAAGRYEQYF. The CDR3 bases are TGTGCCAGCAGGGCCGCCGGGAGGTACGAGCAGTACTTC.

The chain links TRBV7-6 to TRBJ1-2; D unresolved. Germline V gene lookup returns CDR1 SGHVS and CDR2 FNYEAQ. CDR3 length: 13 amino acids. Trimming pared 4 bases from V and 8 bases from J, leaving 14 bases between. The CDR3 loop is CASSSSTTHGYTF. For the CDR3, the DNA is TGTGCCAGCAGCTCCTCCACGACACACGGCTACACCTTC.

Concerning this clonotype: This CDR3 is missing its conserved last phenylalanine or tryptophan, likely due to a read error. The J gene is TRBJ2-4, the V gene TRBV30, with D perhaps matching TRBD2 (5 bases). Trimming pared 2 bases from V and 3 bases from J, leaving 8 bases between. Germline V gene sequence: CDR1 GTSNPN, CDR2 SVGIG (reference sequence). The CDR3 spans 13 residues. CDR3 amino acids: CAWSIGSKNIQYL. The CDR3, as DNA: TGTGCCTGGAGTATAGGGAGCAAAAACATTCAGTACCTC.

The genes are TRBV3-1 and TRBJ1-2; D call uncertain. V gave up 4 bases and J gave up 4 bases, with 16 bases separating them. The length of the CDR3 is 15 residues. From germline, CDR1 is LGHDT and CDR2 YNNKEL (reference sequence). CDR3 sequence reads: CASSRRSGVTYGYTF. The CDR3 nucleotides read TGTGCCAGCAGCCGGAGAAGTGGGGTGACCTATGGCTACACCTTC.

V gene TRBV19 combines with J gene TRBJ2-6; no firm D call. This CDR3 has 15 amino acids. Per germline, CDR1 LNHDA and CDR2 SQIVND (reference sequence). The V and J ends lost 10 bases and 4 bases respectively, with 17 bases between them. CDR3 nucleotide sequence: TGTGCCACCAAATTACCGGGCCTCGGGGCCAACGTCCTGACTTTC. It is translated as CATKLPGLGANVLTF.

The chain is built from TRBV7-2 and TRBJ1-5; tentative D call: TRBD1 (5 bases). CDR1 and CDR2 (germline): SGHTA, FQGNSA. The V end was cut by 1 base, the J end by 4 bases, with 11 bases between. The CDR3 consists of 15 residues. The CDR3 nucleotides read TGTGCCAGCAGCTTAGAGTGGGCAGGGAATCAGCCCCAGCATTTT. Its protein product is CASSLEWAGNQPQHF. Full variable domain (remainder filled in from reference TRBV7-2 and TRBJ1-5): GAGVSQSPSNKVTEKGKDVELRCDPISGHTALYWYRQSLGQGLEFLIYFQGNSAPDKSGLPSDRFSAERTGGSVSTLTIQRTQQEDSAVYLCASSLEWAGNQPQHFGDGTRLSIL.

This chain connects TRBV7-8 to TRBJ2-4; maybe TRBD1 (6 bases). V lost 6 bases, J lost 8 bases, and 17 bases lay in between. CDR1 is SGHVS and CDR2 is FQNEAQ in the germline V gene. The CDR3 runs 14 residues. The CDR3 DNA sequence: TGTGCCAGCAGTCTTAACAGGGTTTTGGACATTCAGTACTTC. Residues: CASSLNRVLDIQYF.

The table lists this clonotype with a count of one. The chain is built from TRBV18 and TRBJ2-1, with D possibly matching TRBD1 (5 bases). The germline V gene encodes CDR1 KGHSH and CDR2 LQKENI. The CDR3 covers 11 residues. The V end lost 5 bases, the J end lost 8 bases, and 7 bases lay between the germline ends. CDR3 sequence reads: CASSKGYEQFF. CDR3 nucleotide sequence: TGTGCCAGCTCAAAGGGGTATGAGCAGTTCTTC.

The chain uses TRBV20-1 and TRBJ2-5, with 12 bases identical to TRBD1. Germline CDR1 DFQATT, CDR2 SNEGSKA (reference sequence). Germline trimming cut 2 bases from V and 5 bases from J; bases unmatched to any gene: 6. This CDR3 region has 15 residues. CDR3 region: CSARPGQGAGETQYF. The CDR3 nucleotides are TGCAGTGCTAGACCGGGACAGGGGGCGGGGGAGACCCAGTACTTC.

The chain uses TRBV25-1 and TRBJ2-3; D is unclear. Germline V gives CDR1 MGHDK, CDR2 SYGVNS. The length of the CDR3 is 17 residues. V lost 1 base and J 0 bases, leaving 14 bases between the germline ends. CDR3 amino acids: CASSESLGGLSTDTQYF. CDR3 in DNA: TGTGCCAGCAGTGAATCCCTCGGCGGCCTAAGCACAGATACGCAGTATTTT.

The chain joins TRBV5-1 to TRBJ2-4, with no clear D. The CDR3 extends over 16 amino acids. Deletions cut 2 bases from V and 5 bases from J, with 17 bases between. CDR1 SGHRS and CDR2 YFSETQ come from the germline V gene. The CDR3 protein is CASSFTFESPQNIQYF. CDR3 in DNA: TGCGCCAGCAGCTTTACCTTCGAAAGCCCCCAAAACATTCAGTACTTC.

The rearrangement links TRBV11-2 to TRBJ1-2; the match to TRBD1 covers 7 bases. The CDR3 runs 12 residues. Germline CDR1 SGHAT, CDR2 FQNNGV. The V gene end was trimmed by 9 bases and the J gene end by 5 bases; junction bases not matched to a gene: 6. In nucleotides, the CDR3 is TGTGCCAGTCGGGACAGTTCTTATGGCTACACCTTC. This gives the protein CASRDSSYGYTF.

The rearrangement links TRBV19 to TRBJ2-2; D uncertain. V lost 5 bases and J lost 4, with 17 bases in between. The CDR3 runs to 16 residues. Germline values: CDR1 LNHDA, CDR2 SQIVND (reference sequence). CDR3 in DNA: TGTGCCAGTAGTGCCCAGATGAGTGTGGTCACCGGGGAGCTGTTTTTT. Its protein product is CASSAQMSVVTGELFF.